The T cell receptor (beta chain) under discussion was sequenced for a study of human T cells and chemical hapten exposure. This clonotype was seen a few times. Described time point: patch test 1, 2 weeks after DPC sensitization. The treatment was: therapeutic diphenylcyclopropenone sensitization with weekly scalp DPC. Donation of samples came from alopecia patients who were 18 to 70 years old and suitable for DPC. Under the authors' procedure: Around 97,000 TCRs per sample was the median, with a range of roughly 23,224 to 750,000. TCRdb passed the RACE reads through MiXCR, listing each CDR3 protein once. The V and J calls and clone size come from TCRdb's table, not from the authors' own analysis. The sample consists of roughly 180,000 distinct CDR3 sequences, more than 20% of them appearing once. The germline gives CDR1 LGHNT, CDR2 FRNRAP. The CDR3 sequence is 15 residues long. V gave up 2 bases and J gave up 1 base; unmatched junction bases: 1.

The chain carries TRBV12-5 and TRBJ1-5; TRBD1 aligns across 8 bases. The sequencing used whole blood, collected in connection with sensitization to the hapten diphenylcyclopropenone (DPC). The sequence was obtained from a woman aged 45-65 years with alopecia areata. Some clones in this sample may be carry-over from other donors' samples. The CDR3 DNA reads TGTGCTAGTGGTTTGACAGGGGGGAGCAATCAGCCCCAGCATTTT. It translates to CASGLTGGSNQPQHF.